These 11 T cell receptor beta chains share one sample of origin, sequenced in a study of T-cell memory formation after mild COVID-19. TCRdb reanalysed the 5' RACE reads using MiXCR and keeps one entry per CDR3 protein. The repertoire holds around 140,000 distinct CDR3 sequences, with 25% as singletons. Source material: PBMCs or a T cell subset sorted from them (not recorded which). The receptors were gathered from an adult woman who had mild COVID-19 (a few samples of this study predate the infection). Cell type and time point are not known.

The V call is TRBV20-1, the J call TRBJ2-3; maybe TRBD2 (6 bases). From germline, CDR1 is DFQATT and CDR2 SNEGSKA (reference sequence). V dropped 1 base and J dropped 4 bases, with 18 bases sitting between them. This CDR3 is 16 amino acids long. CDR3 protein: CSARGSSGAPSDTQYF. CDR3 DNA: TGCAGTGCTAGAGGGAGTAGCGGAGCCCCCTCAGATACGCAGTATTTT.

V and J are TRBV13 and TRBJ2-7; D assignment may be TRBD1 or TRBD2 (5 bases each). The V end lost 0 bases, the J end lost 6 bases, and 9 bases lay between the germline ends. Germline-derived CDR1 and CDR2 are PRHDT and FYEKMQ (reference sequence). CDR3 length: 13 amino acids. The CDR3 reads CASSLGGDAEQYF. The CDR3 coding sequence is TGTGCCAGCAGCTTAGGGGGGGACGCCGAGCAGTACTTC.

The CDR3 DNA sequence: TGTGCCAGCAGCTTAGACTTCCTACTAGCGGGAGAGGTTGGCGCCTACAATGAGCAGTTCTTC. It codes for CASSLDFLLAGEVGAYNEQFF. The genes are TRBV7-8 and TRBJ2-1; 11 bases align to TRBD2. CDR1 SGHVS and CDR2 FQNEAQ come from the germline V gene. J lost 2 bases, V lost 1 base, and 16 bases had no gene match. The CDR3 sequence is 21 residues long. Filled out from reference TRBV7-8 and TRBJ2-1, the complete variable domain reads GAGVSQSPRYKVAKRGQDVALRCDPISGHVSLFWYQQALGQGPEFLTYFQNEAQLDKSGLPSDRFFAERPEGSVSTLKIQRTQQEDSAVYLCASSLDFLLAGEVGAYNEQFFGPGTRLTVL.

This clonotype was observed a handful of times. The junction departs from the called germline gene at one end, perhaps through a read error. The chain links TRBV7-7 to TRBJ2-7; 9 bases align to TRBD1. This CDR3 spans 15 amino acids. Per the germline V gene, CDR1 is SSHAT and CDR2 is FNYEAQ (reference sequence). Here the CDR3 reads CASSPDGTGYHEQYF. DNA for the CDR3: TGTGCTAGCAGCCCGGATGGGACAGGGTATCACGAGCAGTACTTC.

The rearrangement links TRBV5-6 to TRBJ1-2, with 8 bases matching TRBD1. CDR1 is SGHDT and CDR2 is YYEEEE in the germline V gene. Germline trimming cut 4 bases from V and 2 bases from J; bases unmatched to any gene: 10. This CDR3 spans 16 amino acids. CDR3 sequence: CASSIRGTGLNYGYTF. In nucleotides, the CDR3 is TGTGCCAGCAGCATTCGCGGGACAGGCTTGAACTATGGCTACACCTTC.

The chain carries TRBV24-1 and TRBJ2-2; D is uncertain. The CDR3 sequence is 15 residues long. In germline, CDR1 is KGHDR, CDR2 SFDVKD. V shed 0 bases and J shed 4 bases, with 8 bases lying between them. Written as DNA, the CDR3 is TGTGCCACCAGTGATTTGAGCATCCTCACCGGGGAGCTGTTTTTT. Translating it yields CATSDLSILTGELFF.

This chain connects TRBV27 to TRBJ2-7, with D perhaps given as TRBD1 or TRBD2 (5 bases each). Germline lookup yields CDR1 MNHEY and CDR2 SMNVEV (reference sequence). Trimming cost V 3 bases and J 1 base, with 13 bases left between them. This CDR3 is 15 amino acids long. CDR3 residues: CASSFTRDGSYEQYF. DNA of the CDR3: TGTGCCAGCAGTTTTACTCGGGACGGATCCTACGAGCAGTACTTC.

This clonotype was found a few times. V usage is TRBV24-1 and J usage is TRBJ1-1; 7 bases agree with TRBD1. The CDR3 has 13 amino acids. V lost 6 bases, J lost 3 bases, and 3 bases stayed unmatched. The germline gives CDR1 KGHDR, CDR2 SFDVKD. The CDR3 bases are TGTGCCACCAGTTCGACAGGGTACACTGAAGCTTTCTTT. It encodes CATSSTGYTEAFF.

Here the CDR3 reads CASSLQAGPRNEQFF. DNA of the CDR3: TGTGCCAGCAGCCTTCAGGCGGGTCCTCGTAATGAGCAGTTCTTC. J is TRBJ2-1 and V is TRBV7-3; D possibly corresponds to TRBD2 (5 bases). CDR1 and CDR2 (germline): SGHTA, FQGTGA. CDR3 length: 15 amino acids. The V end lost 5 bases, the J end lost 7 bases, and 18 bases lay between the germline ends.

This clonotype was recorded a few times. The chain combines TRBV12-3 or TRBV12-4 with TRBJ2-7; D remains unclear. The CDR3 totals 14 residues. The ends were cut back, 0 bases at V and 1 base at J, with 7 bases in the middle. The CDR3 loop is CASSLAAGSYEQYF. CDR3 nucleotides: TGTGCCAGCAGTTTAGCGGCAGGTTCCTACGAGCAGTACTTC.

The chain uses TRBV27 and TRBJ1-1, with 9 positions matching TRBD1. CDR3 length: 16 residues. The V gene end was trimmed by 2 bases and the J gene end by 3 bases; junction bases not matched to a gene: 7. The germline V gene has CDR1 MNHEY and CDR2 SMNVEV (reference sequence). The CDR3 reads CASSLLTGGPYTEAFF. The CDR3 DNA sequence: TGTGCCAGCAGTTTACTAACAGGGGGCCCGTACACTGAAGCTTTCTTT.